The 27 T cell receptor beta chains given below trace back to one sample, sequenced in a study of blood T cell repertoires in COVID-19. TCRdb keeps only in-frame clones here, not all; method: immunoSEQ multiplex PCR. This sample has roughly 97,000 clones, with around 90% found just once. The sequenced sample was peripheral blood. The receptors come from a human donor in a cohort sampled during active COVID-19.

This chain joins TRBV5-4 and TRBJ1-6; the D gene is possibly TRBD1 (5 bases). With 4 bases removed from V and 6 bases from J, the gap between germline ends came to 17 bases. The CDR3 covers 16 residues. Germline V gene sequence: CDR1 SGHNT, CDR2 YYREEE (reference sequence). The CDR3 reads CASSNLPGLSNSPLHF. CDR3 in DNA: TGTGCCAGCAGCAATCTCCCGGGACTGAGTAATTCACCCCTCCACTTT. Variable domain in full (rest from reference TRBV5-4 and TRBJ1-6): ETGVTQSPTHLIKTRGQQVTLRCSSQSGHNTVSWYQQALGQGPQFIFQYYREEENGRGNFPPRFSGLQFPNYSSELNVNALELDDSALYLCASSNLPGLSNSPLHFGNGTRLTVT.

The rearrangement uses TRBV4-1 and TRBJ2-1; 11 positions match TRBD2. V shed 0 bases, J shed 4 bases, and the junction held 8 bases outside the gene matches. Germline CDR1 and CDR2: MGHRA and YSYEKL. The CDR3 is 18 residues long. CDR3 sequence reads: CASSQDTPGTSGYNEQFF. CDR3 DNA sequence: TGCGCCAGCAGCCAAGACACCCCGGGGACTAGCGGTTACAATGAGCAGTTCTTC.

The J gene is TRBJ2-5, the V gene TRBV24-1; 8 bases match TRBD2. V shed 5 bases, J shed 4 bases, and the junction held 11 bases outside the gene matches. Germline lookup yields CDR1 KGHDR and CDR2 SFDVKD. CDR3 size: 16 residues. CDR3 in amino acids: CATSVPLVAGGETQYF. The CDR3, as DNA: TGTGCCACCAGTGTGCCCCTAGTGGCGGGGGGAGAGACCCAGTACTTC.

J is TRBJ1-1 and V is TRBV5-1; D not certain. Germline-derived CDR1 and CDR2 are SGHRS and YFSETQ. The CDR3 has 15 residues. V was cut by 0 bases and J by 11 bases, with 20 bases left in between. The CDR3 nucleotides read TGCGCCAGCAGCTTGGGATACGAGACTTCCTTTTCTGCTTTCTTT. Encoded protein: CASSLGYETSFSAFF. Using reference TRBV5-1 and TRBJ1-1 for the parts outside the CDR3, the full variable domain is KAGVTQTPRYLIKTRGQQVTLSCSPISGHRSVSWYQQTPGQGLQFLFEYFSETQRNKGNFPGRFSGRQFSNSRSEMNVSTLELGDSALYLCASSLGYETSFSAFFGQGTRLTVV.

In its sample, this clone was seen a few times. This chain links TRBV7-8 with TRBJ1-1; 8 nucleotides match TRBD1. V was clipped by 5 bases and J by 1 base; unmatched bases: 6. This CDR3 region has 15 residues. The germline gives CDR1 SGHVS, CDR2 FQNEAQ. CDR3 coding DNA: TGTGCCAGCAGCCTGACAGGGGTTGGGAACACTGAAGCTTTCTTT. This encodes CASSLTGVGNTEAFF. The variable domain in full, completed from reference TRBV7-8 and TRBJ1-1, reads GAGVSQSPRYKVAKRGQDVALRCDPISGHVSLFWYQQALGQGPEFLTYFQNEAQLDKSGLPSDRFFAERPEGSVSTLKIQRTQQEDSAVYLCASSLTGVGNTEAFFGQGTRLTVV.

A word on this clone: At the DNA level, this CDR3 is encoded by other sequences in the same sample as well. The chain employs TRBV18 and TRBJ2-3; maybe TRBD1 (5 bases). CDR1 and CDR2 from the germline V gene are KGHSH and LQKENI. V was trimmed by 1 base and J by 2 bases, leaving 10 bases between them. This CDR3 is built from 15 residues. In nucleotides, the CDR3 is TGTGCCAGCTCACCACAAACAGGACCCACAGATACGCAGTATTTT. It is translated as CASSPQTGPTDTQYF.

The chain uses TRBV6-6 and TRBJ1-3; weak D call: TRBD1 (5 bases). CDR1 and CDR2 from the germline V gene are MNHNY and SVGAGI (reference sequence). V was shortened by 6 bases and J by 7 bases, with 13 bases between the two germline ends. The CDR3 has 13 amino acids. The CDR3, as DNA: TGTGCCAGCAGCTCGACGGGGGAGAACACCATATATTTT. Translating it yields CASSSTGENTIYF.

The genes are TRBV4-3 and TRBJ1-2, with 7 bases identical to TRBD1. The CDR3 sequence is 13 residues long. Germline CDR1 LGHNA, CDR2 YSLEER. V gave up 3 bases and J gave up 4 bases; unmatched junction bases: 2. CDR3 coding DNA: TGCGCCAGCAGCCATGACAGGGCCTATGGCTACACCTTC. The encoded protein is CASSHDRAYGYTF.

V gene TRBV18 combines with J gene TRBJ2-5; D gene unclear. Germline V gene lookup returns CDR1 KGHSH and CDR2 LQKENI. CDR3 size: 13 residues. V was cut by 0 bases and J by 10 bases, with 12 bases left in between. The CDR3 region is CASSPPGSRIQYF. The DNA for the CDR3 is TGTGCCAGCTCACCACCGGGCAGTAGAATCCAGTACTTC.

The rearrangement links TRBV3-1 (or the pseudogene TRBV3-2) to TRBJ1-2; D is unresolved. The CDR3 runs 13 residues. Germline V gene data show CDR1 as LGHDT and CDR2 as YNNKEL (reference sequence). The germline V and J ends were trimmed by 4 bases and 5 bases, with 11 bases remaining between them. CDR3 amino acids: CASSRGIEYGYTF. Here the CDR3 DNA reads TGTGCCAGCAGCCGAGGAATAGAATATGGCTACACCTTC.

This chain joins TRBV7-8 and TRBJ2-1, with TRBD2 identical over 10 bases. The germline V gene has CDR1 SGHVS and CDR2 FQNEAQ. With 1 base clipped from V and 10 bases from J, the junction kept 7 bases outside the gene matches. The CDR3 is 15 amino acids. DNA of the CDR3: TGTGCCAGCAGCTTAGAGCGGGGGGGAGAGAGGGAGCAGTTCTTC. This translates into CASSLERGGEREQFF.

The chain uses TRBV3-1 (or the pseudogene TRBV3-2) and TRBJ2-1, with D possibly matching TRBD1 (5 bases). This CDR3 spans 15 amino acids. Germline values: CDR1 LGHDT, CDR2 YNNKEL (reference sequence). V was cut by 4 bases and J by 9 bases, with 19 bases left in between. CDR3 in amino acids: CASSPLRGPDSEQFF. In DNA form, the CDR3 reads TGTGCCAGCAGCCCCTTAAGGGGCCCCGACAGTGAGCAGTTCTTC.

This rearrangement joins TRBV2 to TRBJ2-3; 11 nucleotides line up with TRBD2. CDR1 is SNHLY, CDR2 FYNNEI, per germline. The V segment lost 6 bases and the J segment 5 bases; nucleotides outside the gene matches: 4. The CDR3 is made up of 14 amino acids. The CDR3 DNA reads TGTGCCAGCAGGGAACTAGCGGGGGAAGATACGCAGTATTTT. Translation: CASRELAGEDTQYF.

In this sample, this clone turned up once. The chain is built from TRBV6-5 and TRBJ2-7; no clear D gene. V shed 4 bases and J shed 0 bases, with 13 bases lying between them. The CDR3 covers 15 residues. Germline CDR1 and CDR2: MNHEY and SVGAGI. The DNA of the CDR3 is TGTGCCAGCAGTTCAGGCTACAGTGGCTCCTACGAGCAGTACTTC. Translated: CASSSGYSGSYEQYF.

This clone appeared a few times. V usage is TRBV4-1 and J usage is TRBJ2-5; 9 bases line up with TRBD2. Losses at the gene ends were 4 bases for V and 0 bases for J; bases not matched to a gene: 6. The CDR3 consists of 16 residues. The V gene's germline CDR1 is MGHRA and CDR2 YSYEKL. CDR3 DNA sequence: TGCGCCAGCAGCCCCGGTCTAGCGGGGTACCAAGAGACCCAGTACTTC. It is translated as CASSPGLAGYQETQYF.

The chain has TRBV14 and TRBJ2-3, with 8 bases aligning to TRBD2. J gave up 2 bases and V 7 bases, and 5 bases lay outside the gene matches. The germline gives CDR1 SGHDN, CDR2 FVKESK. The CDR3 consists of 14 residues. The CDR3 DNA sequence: TGTGCCAGCACTTCGGGGGGGGACACAGATACGCAGTATTTT. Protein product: CASTSGGDTDTQYF.

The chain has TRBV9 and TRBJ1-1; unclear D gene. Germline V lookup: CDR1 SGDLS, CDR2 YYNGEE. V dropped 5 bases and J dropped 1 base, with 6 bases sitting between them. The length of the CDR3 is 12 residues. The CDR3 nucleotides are TGTGCCAGCAGTCCCCGGAACACTGAAGCTTTCTTT. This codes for CASSPRNTEAFF. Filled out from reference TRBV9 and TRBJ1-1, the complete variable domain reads DSGVTQTPKHLITATGQRVTLRCSPRSGDLSVYWYQQSLDQGLQFLIQYYNGEERAKGNILERFSAQQFPDLHSELNLSSLELGDSALYFCASSPRNTEAFFGQGTRLTVV.

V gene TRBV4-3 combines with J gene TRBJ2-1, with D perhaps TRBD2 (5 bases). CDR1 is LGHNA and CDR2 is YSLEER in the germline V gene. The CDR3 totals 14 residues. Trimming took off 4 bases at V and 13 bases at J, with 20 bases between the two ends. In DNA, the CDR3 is TGCGCCAGCAGCCCCGACATTCGAGGACTTCATCAGTTCTTC. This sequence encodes CASSPDIRGLHQFF.

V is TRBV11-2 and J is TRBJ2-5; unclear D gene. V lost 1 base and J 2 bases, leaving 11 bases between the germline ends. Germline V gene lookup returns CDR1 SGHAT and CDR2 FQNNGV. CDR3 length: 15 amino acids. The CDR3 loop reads CASSLGGGNQETQYF. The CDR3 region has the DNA TGTGCCAGCAGCTTAGGAGGCGGAAATCAAGAGACCCAGTACTTC. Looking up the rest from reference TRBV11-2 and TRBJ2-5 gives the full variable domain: EAGVAQSPRYKIIEKRQSVAFWCNPISGHATLYWYQQILGQGPKLLIQFQNNGVVDDSQLPKDRFSAERLKGVDSTLKIQPAKLEDSAVYLCASSLGGGNQETQYFGPGTRLLVL.

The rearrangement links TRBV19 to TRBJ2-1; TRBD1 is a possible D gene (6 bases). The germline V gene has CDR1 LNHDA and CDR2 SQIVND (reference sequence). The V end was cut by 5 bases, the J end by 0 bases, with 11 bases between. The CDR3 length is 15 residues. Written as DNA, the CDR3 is TGTGCCAGTAGTCTACAGGGTTTCTCCTACAATGAGCAGTTCTTC. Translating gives CASSLQGFSYNEQFF.

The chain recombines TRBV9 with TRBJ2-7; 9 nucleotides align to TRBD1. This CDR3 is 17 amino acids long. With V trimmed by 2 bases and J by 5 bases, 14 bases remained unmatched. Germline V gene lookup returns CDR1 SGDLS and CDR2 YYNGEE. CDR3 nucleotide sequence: TGTGCCAGCAGCGTTTCCCTTACCGGGACAGGGCGGCACGAGCAGTACTTC. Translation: CASSVSLTGTGRHEQYF.

DNA of the CDR3: TGTGCCAGCAGCCCTTCGGCTAGCAGTGGGGAAGATACGCAGTATTTT. This gives the protein CASSPSASSGEDTQYF. The gene calls are TRBV7-2 and TRBJ2-3, with D possibly being TRBD2 (5 bases). Germline CDR1 is SGHTA and CDR2 is FQGNSA. The CDR3 totals 16 residues. V was pared by 5 bases and J by 5 bases, with 20 bases between.

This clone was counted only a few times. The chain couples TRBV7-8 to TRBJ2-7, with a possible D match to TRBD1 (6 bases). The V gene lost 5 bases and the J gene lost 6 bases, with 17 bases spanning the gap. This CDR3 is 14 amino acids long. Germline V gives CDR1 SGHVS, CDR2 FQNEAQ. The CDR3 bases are TGTGCCAGCAGCGTCACAGGGACCTCGGGCGAGCAGTACTTC. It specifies CASSVTGTSGEQYF.

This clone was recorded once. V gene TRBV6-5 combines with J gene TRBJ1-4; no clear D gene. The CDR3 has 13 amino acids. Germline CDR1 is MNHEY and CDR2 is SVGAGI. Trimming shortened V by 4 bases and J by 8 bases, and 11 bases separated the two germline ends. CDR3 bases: TGTGCCAGCAGTTTGTATTTAGCGGAAAAACTGTTTTTT. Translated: CASSLYLAEKLFF.

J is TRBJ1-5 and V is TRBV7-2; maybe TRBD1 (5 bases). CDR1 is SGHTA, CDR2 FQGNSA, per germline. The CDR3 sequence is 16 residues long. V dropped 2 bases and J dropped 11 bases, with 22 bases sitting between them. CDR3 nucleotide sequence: TGTGCCAGCAGCTTATCTACCATGGACGTACACAGGACCCAGCATTTT. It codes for CASSLSTMDVHRTQHF.

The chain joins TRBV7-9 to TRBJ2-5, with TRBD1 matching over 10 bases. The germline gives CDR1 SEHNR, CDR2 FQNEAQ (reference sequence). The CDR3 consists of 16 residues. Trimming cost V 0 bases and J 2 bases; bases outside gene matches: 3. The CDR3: CASSLARGQGQETQYF. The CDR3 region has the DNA TGTGCCAGCAGCTTAGCTAGGGGACAGGGGCAAGAGACCCAGTACTTC.

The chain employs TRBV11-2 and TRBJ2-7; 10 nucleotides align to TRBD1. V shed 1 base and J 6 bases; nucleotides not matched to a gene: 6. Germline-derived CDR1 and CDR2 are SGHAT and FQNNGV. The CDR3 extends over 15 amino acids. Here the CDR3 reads CASSLGGTGEFEQYF. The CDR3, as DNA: TGTGCCAGCAGCTTAGGTGGGACAGGGGAGTTCGAGCAGTACTTC.